The source of this T cell receptor beta chain is a study of post-analysis software for immune sequencing data. Study context: Some patients lacked subtype; others had relapsing-remitting, secondary progressive or progressive-relapsing disease. Overall study findings and caveats: Samples from a shared batch, those prepared together, strongly co-clustered by F measure. TRBV5-6, TRBV5-1 and TRBV20-1 belonged to a set of roughly five TRBV segments that were more frequent in patients than controls. Compared against controls, patients with multiple sclerosis displayed significantly lower normalized Chao1 diversity.

Comments on this clonotype: Its antigen is currently unknown.

Tagging with unique molecular identifiers was a feature of the TCR beta cDNA libraries. Some 500,000 cDNA molecules were obtained per 1 to 10 million input T cells. TCRdb re-called the PCR reads through MiXCR, storing one row per CDR3 protein. The sample has around 500,000 distinct CDR3 sequences, 30% to 40% seen once. The ends were cut back, 7 bases at V and 0 bases at J, with 10 bases in the middle. The CDR3 runs 13 residues. CDR1 and CDR2 (germline): SQVTM, ANQGSEA. This sequence was found in a girl younger than 18 with multiple sclerosis. Sequenced material: blood. The chain has TRBV29-1 and TRBJ2-1; D is ambiguous. The CDR3: CSAETSSYNEQFF. CDR3 coding DNA: TGCAGCGCCGAAACGAGCTCCTACAATGAGCAGTTCTTC.